This T cell receptor (beta chain) was captured in a study of T cells in Graves' hyperthyroidism and ophthalmopathy. RNA transcripts yielded amplified TCR beta CDR3 regions. Researchers ran a first-round RT-PCR on the TCR CDR3 using the HTBI primer set. TCRdb re-derived calls from the multiplex PCR reads in MiXCR, one entry per CDR3 protein. The data contain roughly 630,000 distinct CDR3 sequences, about a sixth of them singletons. Unmatched junction bases numbered 8, after V lost 6 bases and J lost 10 bases. The CDR3 consists of 13 residues. This clonotype was counted a single time. This receptor was obtained from a woman between 25 and 40 years old with Graves' hyperthyroidism. This chain connects TRBV12-3 or TRBV12-4 to TRBJ2-1, with TRBD2 matching 8 bases. The sample comprised blood. This chain's CDR3 is CASRVLAGWEQFF. The CDR3 bases are TGTGCCAGCAGAGTGCTAGCGGGTTGGGAGCAGTTCTTC.